This T cell receptor (beta chain) derives from a study of siplizumab effects on memory and regulatory T cells. Coculturing of the mixed lymphocyte reaction cells was performed at 37°C for around six days. On this clone itself: Its antigen is unidentified.

The junction had 3 bases not matched to a gene; V was cut back by 3 bases and J by 2 bases. Germline V gives CDR1 LNHDA, CDR2 SQIVND (reference sequence). CDR3 length: 16 amino acids. Produced via immunoSEQ multiplex PCR; TCRdb's table is partial and in-frame only. In the table there are nearly 20,000 clones, approximately 44% of which are singletons. The chain recombines TRBV19 with TRBJ2-1; TRBD2 matches 11 bases. The sample was CFSE-low (dividing) CD4+ T cells sorted from an allogeneic mixed lymphocyte reaction. The source is a human donor in good health; the cells came from an allogeneic mixed lymphocyte reaction. Some clones in this sample may be carry-over from other donors' samples. The CDR3 reads CASSIETSGAYNEQFF. The CDR3 bases are TGTGCCAGTAGTATTGAGACTAGCGGGGCCTACAATGAGCAGTTCTTC. The full variable domain, rest sourced from reference TRBV19 and TRBJ2-1, is DGGITQSPKYLFRKEGQNVTLSCEQNLNHDAMYWYRQDPGQGLRLIYYSQIVNDFQKGDIAEGYSVSREKKESFPLTVTSAQKNPTAFYLCASSIETSGAYNEQFFGPGTRLTVL.